The rows below give T cell receptor beta chains drawn from one sample of a study of identical twins. TCRdb redid the calling of the 5' RACE reads with MiXCR, one entry per CDR3 protein. The sample shows roughly 700,000 distinct CDR3 sequences, 8.6% of them seen only once. These data also featured in a second study, about yellow fever vaccine responses in identical twins.

Sequences were obtained from PBMCs. These receptor sequences come from a woman in her late teens or twenties in good health. CDR3s include the opening cysteine and the closing phenylalanine or tryptophan. The D gene is left open where the match is weak. Only part of the rows carry a size: once, few, many, or a class if the clone is expanded.

d_gene | j_gene | abundance | v_gene | CDR3nt | CDR3aa
TRBD1 | TRBJ1-2 | many | TRBV29-1 | TGCAGCGTTGATTATCGGGTCCCGACAGGGTCGCTCTATGGCTACACCTTC | CSVDYRVPTGSLYGYTF
NA | TRBJ1-1 | NA | TRBV6-5 | TGTGCCAGCAGTTACACCCTCACAGGGTTGGGCACTGAAGCTTTCTTT | CASSYTLTGLGTEAFF
NA | TRBJ1-1 | NA | TRBV28 | TGTGCCAGCAGTCCACGACCCCGAACCAATGAAGCTTTCTTT | CASSPRPRTNEAFF
NA | TRBJ2-3 | many | TRBV7-2 | TGTGCCAGCAGCTTAGTCGGGGGCACAGATACGCAGTATTTT | CASSLVGGTDTQYF
NA | TRBJ2-3 | many | TRBV11-3 | TGTGCCAGCAGATCCGGGGGCACAGATACGCAGTATTTT | CASRSGGTDTQYF
NA | TRBJ2-1 | NA | TRBV18 | TGTGCCAGCTCAAAGACTAGAGACAATGAGCAGTTCTTC | CASSKTRDNEQFF
TRBD1 | TRBJ2-3 | few | TRBV5-1 | TGCGCCAGCAGCGGAGCCGACAGGGTGGGCACAGATACGCAGTATTTT | CASSGADRVGTDTQYF
NA | TRBJ1-1 | many | TRBV28 | TGTGCCAGCCAGAAATATAGTGTGAACACTGAAGCTTTCTTT | CASQKYSVNTEAFF
TRBD2 | TRBJ2-1 | NA | TRBV27 | TGTGCCGCGGGGGGACTTTCCTACAATGAGCAGTTCTTC | CAAGGLSYNEQFF
NA | TRBJ2-1 | NA | TRBV27 | TGTGCCAGCAGTTCACTTAGACAGGGAGCCGGGACTACCACCCACAGGGAGCAGTTCTTC | CASSSLRQGAGTTTHREQFF
NA | TRBJ2-7 | few | TRBV6-1 | TGTGCCAGCAGCCGGAATGGACTAATCTACGAGCAGTACTTC | CASSRNGLIYEQYF
NA | TRBJ2-1 | few | TRBV11-2 | TGTGCCAGCAGCCCAGATGGGGGCACCTACAATGAGCAGTTCTTC | CASSPDGGTYNEQFF
TRBD1 | TRBJ2-5 | many | TRBV5-1 | TGCGCCAGCAGTCCCGGGACAGGGGGGCAAGAGACCCAGTACTTC | CASSPGTGGQETQYF
TRBD1 | TRBJ2-7 | few | TRBV12-3/TRBV12-4 | TGTGCCAGCAGTTCCACCATTCGACAGGGGGTAGACTACGAGCAGTACTTC | CASSSTIRQGVDYEQYF
NA | TRBJ2-7 | many | TRBV28 | TGTGCCAGCAGCCTTGCCATGGCCACCTACGAGCAGTACTTC | CASSLAMATYEQYF
NA | TRBJ2-2 | NA | TRBV20-1 | TGCAGTGCTATTCCCCCGACCAACACCGGGGAGCTGTTTTTT | CSAIPPTNTGELFF
NA | TRBJ2-2 | few | TRBV7-2 | TGTGCCAGCAGCTTACTCTACGCATACGGGGAGCTGTTTTTT | CASSLLYAYGELFF